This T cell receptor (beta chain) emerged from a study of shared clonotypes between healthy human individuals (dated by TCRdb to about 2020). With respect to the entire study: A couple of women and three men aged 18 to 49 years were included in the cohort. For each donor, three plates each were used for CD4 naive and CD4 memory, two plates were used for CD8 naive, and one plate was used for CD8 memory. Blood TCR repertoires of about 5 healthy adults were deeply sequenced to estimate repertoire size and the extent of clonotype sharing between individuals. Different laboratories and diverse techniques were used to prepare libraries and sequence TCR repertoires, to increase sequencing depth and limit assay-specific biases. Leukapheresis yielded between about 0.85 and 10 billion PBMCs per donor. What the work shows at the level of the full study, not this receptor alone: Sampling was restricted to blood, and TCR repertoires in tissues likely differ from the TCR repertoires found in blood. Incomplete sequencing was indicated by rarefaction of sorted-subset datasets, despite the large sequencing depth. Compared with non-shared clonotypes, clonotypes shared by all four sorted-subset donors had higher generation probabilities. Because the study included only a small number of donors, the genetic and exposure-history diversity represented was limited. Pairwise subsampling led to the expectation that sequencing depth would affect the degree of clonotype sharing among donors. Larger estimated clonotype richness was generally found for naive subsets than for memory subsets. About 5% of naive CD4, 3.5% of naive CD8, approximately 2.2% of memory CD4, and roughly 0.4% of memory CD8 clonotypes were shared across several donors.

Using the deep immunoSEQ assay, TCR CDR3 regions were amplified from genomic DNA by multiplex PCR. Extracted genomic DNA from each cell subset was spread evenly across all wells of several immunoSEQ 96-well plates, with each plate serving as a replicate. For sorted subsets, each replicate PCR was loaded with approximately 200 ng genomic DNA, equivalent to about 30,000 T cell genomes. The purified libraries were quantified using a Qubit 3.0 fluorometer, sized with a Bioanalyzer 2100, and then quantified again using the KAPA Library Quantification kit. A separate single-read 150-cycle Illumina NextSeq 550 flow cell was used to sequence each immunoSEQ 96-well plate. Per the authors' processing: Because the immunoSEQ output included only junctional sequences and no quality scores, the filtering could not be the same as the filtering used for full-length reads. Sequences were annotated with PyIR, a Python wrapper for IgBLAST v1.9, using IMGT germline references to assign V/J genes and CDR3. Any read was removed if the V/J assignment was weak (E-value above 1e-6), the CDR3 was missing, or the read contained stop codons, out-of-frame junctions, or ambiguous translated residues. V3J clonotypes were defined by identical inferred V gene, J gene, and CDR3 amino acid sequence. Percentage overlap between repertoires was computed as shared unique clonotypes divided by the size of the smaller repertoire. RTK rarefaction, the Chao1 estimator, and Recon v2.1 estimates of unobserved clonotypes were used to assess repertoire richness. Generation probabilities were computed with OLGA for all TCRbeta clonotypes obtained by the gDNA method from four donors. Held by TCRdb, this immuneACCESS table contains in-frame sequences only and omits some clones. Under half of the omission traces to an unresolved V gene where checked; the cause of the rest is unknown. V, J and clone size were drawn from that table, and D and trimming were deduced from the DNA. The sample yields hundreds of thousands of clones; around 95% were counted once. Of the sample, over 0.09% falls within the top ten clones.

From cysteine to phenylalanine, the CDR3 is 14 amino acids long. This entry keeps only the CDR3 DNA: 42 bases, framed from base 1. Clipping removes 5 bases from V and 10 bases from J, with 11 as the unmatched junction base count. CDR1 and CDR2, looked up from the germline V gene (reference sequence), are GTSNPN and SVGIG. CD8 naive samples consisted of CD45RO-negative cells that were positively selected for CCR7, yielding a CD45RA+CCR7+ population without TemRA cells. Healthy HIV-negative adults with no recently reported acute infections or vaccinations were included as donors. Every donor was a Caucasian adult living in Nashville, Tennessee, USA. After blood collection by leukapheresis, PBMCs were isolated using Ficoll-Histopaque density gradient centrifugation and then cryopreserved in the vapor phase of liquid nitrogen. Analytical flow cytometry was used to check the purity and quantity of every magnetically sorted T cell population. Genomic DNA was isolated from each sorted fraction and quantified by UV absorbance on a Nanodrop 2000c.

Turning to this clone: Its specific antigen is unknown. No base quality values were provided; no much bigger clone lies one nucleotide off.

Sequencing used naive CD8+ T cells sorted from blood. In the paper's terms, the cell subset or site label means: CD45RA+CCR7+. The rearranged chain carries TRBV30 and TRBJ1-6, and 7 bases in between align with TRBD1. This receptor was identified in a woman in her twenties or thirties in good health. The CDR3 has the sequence CAWSSTGPRSPLHF. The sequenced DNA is TGTGCCTGGTCCTCGACAGGGCCGCGGTCACCCCTCCACTTT.